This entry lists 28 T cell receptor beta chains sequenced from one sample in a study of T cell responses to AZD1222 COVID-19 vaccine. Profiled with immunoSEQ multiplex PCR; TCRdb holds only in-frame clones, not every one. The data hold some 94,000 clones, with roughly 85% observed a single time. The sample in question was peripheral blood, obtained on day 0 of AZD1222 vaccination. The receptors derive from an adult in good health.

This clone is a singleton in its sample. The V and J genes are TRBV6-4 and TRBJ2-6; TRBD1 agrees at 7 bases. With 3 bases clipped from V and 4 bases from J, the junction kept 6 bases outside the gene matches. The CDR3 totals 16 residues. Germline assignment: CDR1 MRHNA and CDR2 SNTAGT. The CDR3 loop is CASSESTGVGANVLTF. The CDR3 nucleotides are TGTGCCAGCAGTGAGTCCACAGGGGTCGGGGCCAACGTCCTGACTTTC.

The CDR3 region has the DNA TGTGCCAGTAGTCGACTAGCGGGGGGTTACAATGAGCAGTTCTTC. Amino acid sequence: CASSRLAGGYNEQFF. The chain couples TRBV19 to TRBJ2-1; 13 bases agree with TRBD2. Germline CDR1 is LNHDA and CDR2 is SQIVND (reference sequence). With V trimmed by 5 bases and J by 4 bases, 2 bases remained unmatched. The CDR3 spans 15 residues.

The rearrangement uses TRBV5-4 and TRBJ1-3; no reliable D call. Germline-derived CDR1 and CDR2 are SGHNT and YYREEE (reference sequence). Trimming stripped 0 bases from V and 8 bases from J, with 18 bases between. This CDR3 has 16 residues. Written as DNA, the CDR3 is TGTGCCAGCAGCTTGGGCGTGGGCCCGGTAGGAGACACCATATATTTT. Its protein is CASSLGVGPVGDTIYF.

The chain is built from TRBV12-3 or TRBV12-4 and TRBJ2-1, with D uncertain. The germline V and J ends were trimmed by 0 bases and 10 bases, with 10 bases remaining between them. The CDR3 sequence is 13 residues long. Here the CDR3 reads CASSLAIKGEQFF. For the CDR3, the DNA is TGTGCCAGCAGTTTAGCGATAAAAGGGGAGCAGTTCTTC.

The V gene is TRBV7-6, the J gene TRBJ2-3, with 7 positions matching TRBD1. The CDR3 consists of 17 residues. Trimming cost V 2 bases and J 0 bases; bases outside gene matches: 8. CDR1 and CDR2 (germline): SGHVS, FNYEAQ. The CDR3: CASSLSGTVTSTDTQYF. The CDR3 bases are TGTGCCAGCAGCTTATCTGGGACAGTGACTAGCACAGATACGCAGTATTTT.

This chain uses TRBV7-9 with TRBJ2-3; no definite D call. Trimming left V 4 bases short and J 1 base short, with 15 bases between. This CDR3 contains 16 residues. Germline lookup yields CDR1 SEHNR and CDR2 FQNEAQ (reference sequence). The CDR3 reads CASSSRFLRRTDTQYF. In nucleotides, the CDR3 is TGTGCCAGCAGCTCCCGTTTTCTGCGGCGCACAGATACGCAGTATTTT.

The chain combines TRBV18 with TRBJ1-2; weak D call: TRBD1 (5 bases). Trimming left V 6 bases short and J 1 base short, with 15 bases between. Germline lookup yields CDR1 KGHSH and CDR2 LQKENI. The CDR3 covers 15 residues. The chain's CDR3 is CASSPNRDYNYGYTF. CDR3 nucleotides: TGTGCCAGCTCGCCCAACCGGGACTATAACTATGGCTACACCTTC.

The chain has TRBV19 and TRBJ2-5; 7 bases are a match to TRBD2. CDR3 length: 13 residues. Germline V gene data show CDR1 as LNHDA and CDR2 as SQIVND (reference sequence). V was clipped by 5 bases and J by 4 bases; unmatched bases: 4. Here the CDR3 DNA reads TGTGCCAGTAGTCCAACGGGGGGAGAGACCCAGTACTTC. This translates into CASSPTGGETQYF.

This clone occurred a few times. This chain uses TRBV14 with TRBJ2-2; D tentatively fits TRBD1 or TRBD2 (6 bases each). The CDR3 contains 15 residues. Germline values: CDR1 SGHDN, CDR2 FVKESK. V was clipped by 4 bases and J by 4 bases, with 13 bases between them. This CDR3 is CASSLVWGATGELFF. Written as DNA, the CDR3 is TGTGCCAGCAGCCTAGTGTGGGGGGCCACCGGGGAGCTGTTTTTT.

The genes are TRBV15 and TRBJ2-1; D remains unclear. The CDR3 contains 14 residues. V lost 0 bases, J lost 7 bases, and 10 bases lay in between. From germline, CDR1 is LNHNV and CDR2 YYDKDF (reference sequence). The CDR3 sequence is CATSRERASNEQFF. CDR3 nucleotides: TGTGCCACCAGCAGAGAACGGGCTTCTAATGAGCAGTTCTTC.

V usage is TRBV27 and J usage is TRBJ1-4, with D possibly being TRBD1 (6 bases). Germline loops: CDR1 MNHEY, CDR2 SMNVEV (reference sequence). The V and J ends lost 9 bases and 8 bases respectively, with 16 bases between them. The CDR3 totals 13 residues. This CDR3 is CARGRDKAEKLFF. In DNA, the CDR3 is TGTGCCAGGGGACGGGACAAAGCCGAAAAACTGTTTTTT. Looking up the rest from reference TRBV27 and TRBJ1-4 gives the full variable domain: EAQVTQNPRYLITVTGKKLTVTCSQNMNHEYMSWYRQDPGLGLRQIYYSMNVEVTDKGDVPEGYKVSRKEKRNFPLILESPSPNQTSLYFCARGRDKAEKLFFGSGTQLSVL.

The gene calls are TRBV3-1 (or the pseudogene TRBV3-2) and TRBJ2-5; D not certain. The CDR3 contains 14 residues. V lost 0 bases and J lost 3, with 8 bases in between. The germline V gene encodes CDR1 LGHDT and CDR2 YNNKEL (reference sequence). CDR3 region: CASSQDTSEETQYF. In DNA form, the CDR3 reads TGTGCCAGCAGCCAAGATACCTCGGAAGAGACCCAGTACTTC.

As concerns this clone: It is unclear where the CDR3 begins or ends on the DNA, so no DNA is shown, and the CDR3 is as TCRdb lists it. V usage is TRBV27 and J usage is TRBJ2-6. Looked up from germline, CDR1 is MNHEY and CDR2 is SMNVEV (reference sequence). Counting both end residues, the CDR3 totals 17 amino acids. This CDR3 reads CASSFLAAPSGANVLTF.

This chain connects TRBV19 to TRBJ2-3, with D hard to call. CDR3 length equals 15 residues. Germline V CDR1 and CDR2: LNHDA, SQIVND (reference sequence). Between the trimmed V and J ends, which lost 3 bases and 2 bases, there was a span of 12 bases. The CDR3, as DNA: TGTGCCAGTAGTATGGACCTAGGGATCACAGATACGCAGTATTTT. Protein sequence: CASSMDLGITDTQYF.

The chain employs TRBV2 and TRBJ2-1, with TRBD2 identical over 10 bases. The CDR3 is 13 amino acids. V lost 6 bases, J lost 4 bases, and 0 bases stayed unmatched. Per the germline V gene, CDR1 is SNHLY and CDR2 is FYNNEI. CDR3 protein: CASRTSGYNEQFF. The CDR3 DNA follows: TGTGCCAGCAGGACTAGCGGGTACAATGAGCAGTTCTTC.

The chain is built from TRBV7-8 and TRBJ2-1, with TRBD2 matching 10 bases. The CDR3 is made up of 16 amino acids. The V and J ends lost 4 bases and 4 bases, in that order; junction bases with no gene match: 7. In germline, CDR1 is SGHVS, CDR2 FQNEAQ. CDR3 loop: CASSYPRTSGYNEQFF. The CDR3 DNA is TGTGCCAGCAGCTATCCCCGGACTAGCGGTTACAATGAGCAGTTCTTC.

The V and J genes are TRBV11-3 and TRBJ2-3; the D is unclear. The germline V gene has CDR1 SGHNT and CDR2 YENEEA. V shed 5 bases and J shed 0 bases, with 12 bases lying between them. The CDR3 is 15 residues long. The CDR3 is CASSPYFGSTDTQYF. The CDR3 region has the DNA TGTGCCAGCAGCCCCTACTTTGGGAGCACAGATACGCAGTATTTT. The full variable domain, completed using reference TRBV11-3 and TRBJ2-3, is EAGVVQSPRYKIIEKKQPVAFWCNPISGHNTLYWYLQNLGQGPELLIRYENEEAVDDSQLPKDRFSAERLKGVDSTLKIQPAELGDSAVYLCASSPYFGSTDTQYFGPGTRLTVL.

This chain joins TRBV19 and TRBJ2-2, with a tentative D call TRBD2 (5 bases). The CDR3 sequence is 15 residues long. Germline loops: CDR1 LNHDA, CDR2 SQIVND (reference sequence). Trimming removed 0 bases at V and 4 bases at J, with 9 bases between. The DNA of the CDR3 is TGTGCCAGTAGTATAGAAGGACTCAGCACCGGGGAGCTGTTTTTT. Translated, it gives CASSIEGLSTGELFF.

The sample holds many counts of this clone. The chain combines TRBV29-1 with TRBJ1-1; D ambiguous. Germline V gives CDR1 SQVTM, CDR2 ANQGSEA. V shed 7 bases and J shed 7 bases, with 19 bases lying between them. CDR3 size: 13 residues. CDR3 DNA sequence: TGCAGCGCCGAAGCCCGCGAAGATAGTGAAGCTTTCTTT. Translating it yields CSAEAREDSEAFF.

The chain's CDR3 is CASSYGWGGDQPQHF. The CDR3 DNA reads TGTGCCAGCAGTTACGGATGGGGGGGGGATCAGCCCCAGCATTTT. The chain is built from TRBV6-5 and TRBJ1-5; possibly TRBD1 for D (5 bases). Trimming pared 2 bases from V and 5 bases from J, leaving 13 bases between. The CDR3 loop spans 15 amino acids. Per germline, CDR1 MNHEY and CDR2 SVGAGI.

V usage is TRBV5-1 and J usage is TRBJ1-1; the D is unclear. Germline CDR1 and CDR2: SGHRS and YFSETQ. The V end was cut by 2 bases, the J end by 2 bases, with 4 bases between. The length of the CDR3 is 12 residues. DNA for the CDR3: TGCGCCAGCAGCTTTTCCAACACTGAAGCTTTCTTT. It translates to CASSFSNTEAFF.

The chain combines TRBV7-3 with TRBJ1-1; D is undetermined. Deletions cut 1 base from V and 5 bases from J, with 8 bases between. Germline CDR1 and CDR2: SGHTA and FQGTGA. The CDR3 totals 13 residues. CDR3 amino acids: CASSLKAGTEAFF. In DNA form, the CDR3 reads TGTGCCAGCAGCTTAAAGGCGGGGACTGAAGCTTTCTTT.

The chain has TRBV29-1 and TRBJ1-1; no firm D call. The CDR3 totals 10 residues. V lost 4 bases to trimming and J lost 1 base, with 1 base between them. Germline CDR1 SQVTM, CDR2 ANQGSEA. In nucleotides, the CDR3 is TGCAGCGTTGCGAACACTGAAGCTTTCTTT. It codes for CSVANTEAFF. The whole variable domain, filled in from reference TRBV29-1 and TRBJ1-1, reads SAVISQKPSRDICQRGTSLTIQCQVDSQVTMMFWYRQQPGQSLTLIATANQGSEATYESGFVIDKFPISRPNLTFSTLTVSNMSPEDSSIYLCSVANTEAFFGQGTRLTVV.

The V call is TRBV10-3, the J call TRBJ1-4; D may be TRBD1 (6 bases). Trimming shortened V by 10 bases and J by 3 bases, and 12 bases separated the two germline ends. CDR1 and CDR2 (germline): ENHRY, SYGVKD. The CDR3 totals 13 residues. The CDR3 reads CASRQESNEKLFF. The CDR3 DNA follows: TGTGCCAGCCGACAGGAATCTAATGAAAAACTGTTTTTT.

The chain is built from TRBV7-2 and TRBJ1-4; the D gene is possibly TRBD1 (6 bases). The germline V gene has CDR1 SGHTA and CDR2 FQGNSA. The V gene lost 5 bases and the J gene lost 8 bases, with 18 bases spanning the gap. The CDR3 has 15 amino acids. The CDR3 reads CASSIIGGAREKLFF. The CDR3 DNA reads TGTGCCAGCAGCATTATCGGGGGGGCCCGGGAAAAACTGTTTTTT.

CDR3 DNA sequence: TGTGCCAGCAGCCAACAGGTGAACACTGAAGCTTTCTTT. Protein product: CASSQQVNTEAFF. The chain has TRBV7-3 and TRBJ1-1; a possible D gene is TRBD1 (5 bases). CDR3 size: 13 residues. CDR1 SGHTA and CDR2 FQGTGA come from the germline V gene. Trimming took 5 bases from V and 0 from J, leaving 7 bases between them.

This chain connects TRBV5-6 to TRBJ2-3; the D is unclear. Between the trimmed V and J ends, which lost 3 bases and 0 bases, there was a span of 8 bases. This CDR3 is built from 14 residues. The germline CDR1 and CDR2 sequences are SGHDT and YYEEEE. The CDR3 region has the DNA TGTGCCAGCAGCTCGGTCTGGAGCACAGATACGCAGTATTTT. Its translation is CASSSVWSTDTQYF. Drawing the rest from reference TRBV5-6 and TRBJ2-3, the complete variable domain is DAGVTQSPTHLIKTRGQQVTLRCSPKSGHDTVSWYQQALGQGPQFIFQYYEEEERQRGNFPDRFSGHQFPNYSSELNVNALLLGDSALYLCASSSVWSTDTQYFGPGTRLTVL.

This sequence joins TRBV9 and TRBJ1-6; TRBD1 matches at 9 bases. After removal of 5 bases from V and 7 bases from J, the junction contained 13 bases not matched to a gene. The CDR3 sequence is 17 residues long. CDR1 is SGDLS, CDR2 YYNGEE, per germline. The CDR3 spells CASSEDTGGARNSPLHF. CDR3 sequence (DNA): TGTGCCAGCAGTGAAGACACAGGGGGCGCAAGGAATTCACCCCTCCACTTT.